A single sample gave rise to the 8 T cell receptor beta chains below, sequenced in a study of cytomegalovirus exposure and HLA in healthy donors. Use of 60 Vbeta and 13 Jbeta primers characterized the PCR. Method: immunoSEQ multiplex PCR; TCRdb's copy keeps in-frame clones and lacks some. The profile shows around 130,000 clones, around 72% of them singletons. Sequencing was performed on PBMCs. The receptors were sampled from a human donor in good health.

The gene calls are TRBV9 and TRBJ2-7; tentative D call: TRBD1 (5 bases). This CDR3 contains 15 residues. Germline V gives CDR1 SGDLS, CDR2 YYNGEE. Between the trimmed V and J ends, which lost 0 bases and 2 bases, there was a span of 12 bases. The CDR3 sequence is CASSVAQGLAYEQYF. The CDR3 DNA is TGTGCCAGCAGCGTAGCTCAGGGCCTCGCCTACGAGCAGTACTTC.

The CDR3 here is CASSSFTRYEAFF. The DNA of the CDR3 is TGTGCCAGCAGCTCGTTTACCAGGTATGAAGCTTTCTTT. The V call is TRBV5-4, the J call TRBJ1-1; D is uncertain. In germline, CDR1 is SGHNT, CDR2 YYREEE (reference sequence). The CDR3 runs 13 residues. Between the trimmed V and J ends, which lost 3 bases and 7 bases, there was a span of 13 bases.

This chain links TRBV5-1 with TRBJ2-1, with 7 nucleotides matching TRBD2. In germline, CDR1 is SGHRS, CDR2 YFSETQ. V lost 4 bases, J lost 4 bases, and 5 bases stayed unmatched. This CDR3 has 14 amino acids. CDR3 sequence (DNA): TGCGCCAGCAGCATCCCGGGACTATACAATGAGCAGTTCTTC. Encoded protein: CASSIPGLYNEQFF.

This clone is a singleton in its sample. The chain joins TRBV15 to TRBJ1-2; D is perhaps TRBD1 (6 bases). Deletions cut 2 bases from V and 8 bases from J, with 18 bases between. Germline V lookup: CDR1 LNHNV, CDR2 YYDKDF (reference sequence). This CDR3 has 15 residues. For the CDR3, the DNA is TGTGCCACCAGCAGAAGCCGGGACACATTTTTGGGCTACACCTTC. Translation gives CATSRSRDTFLGYTF.

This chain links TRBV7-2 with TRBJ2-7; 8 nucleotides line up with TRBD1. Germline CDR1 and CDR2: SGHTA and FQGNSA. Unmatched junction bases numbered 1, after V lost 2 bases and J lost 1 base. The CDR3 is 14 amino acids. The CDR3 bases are TGTGCCAGCAGCTTAACAGGGGGATCCTACGAGCAGTACTTC. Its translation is CASSLTGGSYEQYF. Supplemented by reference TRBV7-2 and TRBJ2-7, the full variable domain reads GAGVSQSPSNKVTEKGKDVELRCDPISGHTALYWYRQSLGQGLEFLIYFQGNSAPDKSGLPSDRFSAERTGGSVSTLTIQRTQQEDSAVYLCASSLTGGSYEQYFGPGTRLTVT.

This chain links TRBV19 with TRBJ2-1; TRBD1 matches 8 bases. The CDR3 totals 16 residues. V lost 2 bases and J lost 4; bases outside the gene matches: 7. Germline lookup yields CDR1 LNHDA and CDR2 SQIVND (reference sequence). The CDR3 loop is CASSILAGGPYNEQFF. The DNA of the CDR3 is TGTGCCAGTAGTATACTGGCAGGGGGCCCTTACAATGAGCAGTTCTTC.

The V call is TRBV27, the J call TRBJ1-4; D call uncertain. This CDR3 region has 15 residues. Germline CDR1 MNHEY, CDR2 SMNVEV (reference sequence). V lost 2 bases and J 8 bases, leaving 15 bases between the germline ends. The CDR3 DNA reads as TGTGCCAGCAGTTTAGAAGGTGGGCCTGGAGAAAAACTGTTTTTT. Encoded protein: CASSLEGGPGEKLFF.

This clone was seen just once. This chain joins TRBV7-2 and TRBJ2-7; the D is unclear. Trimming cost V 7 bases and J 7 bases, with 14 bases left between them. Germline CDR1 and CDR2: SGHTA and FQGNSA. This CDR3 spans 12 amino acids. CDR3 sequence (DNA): TGTGCCAGCACCAGCTCCGGGTTGGAGCAGTACTTC. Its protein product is CASTSSGLEQYF.